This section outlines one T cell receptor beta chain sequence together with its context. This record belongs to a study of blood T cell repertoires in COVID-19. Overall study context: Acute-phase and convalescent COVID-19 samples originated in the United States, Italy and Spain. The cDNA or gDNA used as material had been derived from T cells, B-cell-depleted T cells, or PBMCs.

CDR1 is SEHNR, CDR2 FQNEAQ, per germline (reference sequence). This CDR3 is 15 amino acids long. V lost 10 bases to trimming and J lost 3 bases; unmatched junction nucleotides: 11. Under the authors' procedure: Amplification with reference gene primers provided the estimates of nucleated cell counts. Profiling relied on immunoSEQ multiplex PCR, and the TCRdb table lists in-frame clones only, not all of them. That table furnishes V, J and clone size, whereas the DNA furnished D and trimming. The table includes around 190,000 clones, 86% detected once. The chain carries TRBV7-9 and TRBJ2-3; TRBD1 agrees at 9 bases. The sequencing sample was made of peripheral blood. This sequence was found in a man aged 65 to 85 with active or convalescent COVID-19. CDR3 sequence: CAIDPGTGRTDTQYF. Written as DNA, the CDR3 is TGTGCCATCGATCCCGGGACAGGGCGGACAGATACGCAGTATTTT.